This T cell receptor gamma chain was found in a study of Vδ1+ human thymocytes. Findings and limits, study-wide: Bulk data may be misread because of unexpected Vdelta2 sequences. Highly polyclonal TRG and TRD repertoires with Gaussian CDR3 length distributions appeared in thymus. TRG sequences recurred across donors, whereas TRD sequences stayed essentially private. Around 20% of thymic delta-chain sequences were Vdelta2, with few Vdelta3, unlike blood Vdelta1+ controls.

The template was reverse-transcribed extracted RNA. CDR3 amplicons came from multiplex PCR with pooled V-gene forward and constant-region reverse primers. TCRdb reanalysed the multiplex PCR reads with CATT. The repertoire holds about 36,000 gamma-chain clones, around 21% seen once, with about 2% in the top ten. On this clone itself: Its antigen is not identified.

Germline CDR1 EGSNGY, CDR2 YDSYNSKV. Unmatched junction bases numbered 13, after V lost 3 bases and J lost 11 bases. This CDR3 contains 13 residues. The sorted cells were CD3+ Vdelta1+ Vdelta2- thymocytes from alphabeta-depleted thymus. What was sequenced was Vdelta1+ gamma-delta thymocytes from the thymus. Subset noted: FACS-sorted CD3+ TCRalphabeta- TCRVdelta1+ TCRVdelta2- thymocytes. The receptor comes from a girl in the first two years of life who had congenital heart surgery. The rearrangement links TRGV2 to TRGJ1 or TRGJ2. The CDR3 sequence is CATWDRQGTQKLF. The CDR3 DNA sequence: TGTGCCACCTGGGACAGGCAGGGGACCCAGAAACTCTTT.